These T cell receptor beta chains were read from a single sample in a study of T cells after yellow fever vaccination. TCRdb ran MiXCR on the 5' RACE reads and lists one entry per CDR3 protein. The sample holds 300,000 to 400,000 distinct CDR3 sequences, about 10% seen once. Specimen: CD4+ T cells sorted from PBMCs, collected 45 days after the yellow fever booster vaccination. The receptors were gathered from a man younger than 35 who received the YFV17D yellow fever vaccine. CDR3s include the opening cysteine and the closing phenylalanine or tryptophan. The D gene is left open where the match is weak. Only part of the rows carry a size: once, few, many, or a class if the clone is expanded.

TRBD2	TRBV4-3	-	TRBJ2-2	TGCGCCAGCGGCCTTGACGCGACTAGCGGGGGCGACACCGGGGAGCTGTTTTTT	CASGLDATSGGDTGELFF
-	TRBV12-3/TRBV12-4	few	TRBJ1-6	TGTGCCAGCAGCCCTCATGAGACGGGGTCACCCCTCCACTTT	CASSPHETGSPLHF
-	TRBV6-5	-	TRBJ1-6	TGTGCCAGCAGAGTTTCCGGGACACAGACTTCACCCCTCCACTTT	CASRVSGTQTSPLHF
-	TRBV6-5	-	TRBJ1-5	TGTGCCAGCAGTTATGCTGGACCGGACACCAATCAGCCCCAGCATTTT	CASSYAGPDTNQPQHF
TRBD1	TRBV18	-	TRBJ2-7	TGTGCCAGCTCCCCCGGGACAGGGGCAGGCGAGCAGTACTTC	CASSPGTGAGEQYF
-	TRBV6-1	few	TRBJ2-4	TGTGCCAGCAGTGAATTGGAGGGCAAAAACATTCAGTACTTC	CASSELEGKNIQYF
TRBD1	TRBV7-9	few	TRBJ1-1	TGTGCCAGCAGATCAGGGACAGCAGATAAAGCTTTCTTT	CASRSGTADKAFF
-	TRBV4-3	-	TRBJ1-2	TGCGCCAGCAGCCAAGATCGTAAGGGGCCTGGCTACACCTTC	CASSQDRKGPGYTF
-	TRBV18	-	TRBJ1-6	TGTGCCAGCTCACCGGGACATAACTATAATTCACCCCTCCACTTT	CASSPGHNYNSPLHF
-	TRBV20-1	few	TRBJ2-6	TGCAGTGGCGTGACCGGGGCCAACGTCCTGACTTTC	CSGVTGANVLTF
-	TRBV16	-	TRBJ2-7	TGTGCCAGCAGCCAATCCCGGCCAGAGAGCTCCTACGAGCAGTACTTC	CASSQSRPESSYEQYF
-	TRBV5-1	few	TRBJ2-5	-	CASSFGTGTLPHF
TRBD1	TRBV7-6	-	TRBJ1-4	TGTGCCAGCAGCTCCGGGACAGGAGAAAAACTGTTTTTT	CASSSGTGEKLFF
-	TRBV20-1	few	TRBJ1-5	TGCAGTGCTAGAGGGGTTTTGGGGCAGCCCCAGCATTTT	CSARGVLGQPQHF
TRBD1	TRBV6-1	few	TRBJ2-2	TGTGCCAGCAGACCGGACAGGGGGAACACCGGGGAGCTGTTTTTT	CASRPDRGNTGELFF
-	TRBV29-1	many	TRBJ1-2	TGCAGCGTTGAGAGGCCGGGGGGCTACACCTTC	CSVERPGGYTF
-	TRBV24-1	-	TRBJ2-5	TGTGCCACCAGTGATTCGTCAGGGTCACAAGAGACCCAGTACTTC	CATSDSSGSQETQYF
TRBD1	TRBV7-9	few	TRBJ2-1	TGTGCCAGCAGAAGCCGGACAGGGGCCTACAATGAGCAGTTCTTC	CASRSRTGAYNEQFF
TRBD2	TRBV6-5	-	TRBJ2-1	TGTGCCAGCAGTCGCAACCCGGGACTAGCGGTCCATGAGCAGTTCTTC	CASSRNPGLAVHEQFF
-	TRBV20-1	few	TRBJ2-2	TGCAGTGCTGGGGCCCAGCCATCCACCGGGGAGCTGTTTTTT	CSAGAQPSTGELFF
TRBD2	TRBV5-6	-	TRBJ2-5	TGTGCCAGCAGCCTTGCGACTAGCGGGACCCAGTACTTC	CASSLATSGTQYF
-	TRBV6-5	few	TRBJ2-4	TGTGCCAGCAGTTACACGGCAGGGCCCGAGGGGGCCAAAAACATTCAGTACTTC	CASSYTAGPEGAKNIQYF
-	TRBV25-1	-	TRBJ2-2	TGTGCCAGCAGTCCCCACGGCACCGGGGAGCTGTTTTTT	CASSPHGTGELFF
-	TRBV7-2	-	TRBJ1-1	TGTGCCAGCCGGGAAACAGGGCGCCTGAACACTGAAGCTTTCTTT	CASRETGRLNTEAFF
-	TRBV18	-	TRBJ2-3	TGTGCCAGCTCACCACAGCAGGGGGGGGCCGCAGATACGCAGTATTTT	CASSPQQGGAADTQYF
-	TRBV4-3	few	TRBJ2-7	TGCGCCAGCAGCCAAGACCGAGGGAGTCCCTACGAGCAGTACTTC	CASSQDRGSPYEQYF
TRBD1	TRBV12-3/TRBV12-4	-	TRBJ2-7	TGTGCCAGCAGAACACCGACAGGGGGAGGACAGTACTTC	CASRTPTGGGQYF
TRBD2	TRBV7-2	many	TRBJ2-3	TGTGCCAGCAGCCCCTGGACTAGCAGCACAGATACGCAGTATTTT	CASSPWTSSTDTQYF
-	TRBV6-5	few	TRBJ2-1	TGTGCCAGCAGGCAAAGCCCCCCGCGGGCGTACAATGAGCAGTTCTTC	CASRQSPPRAYNEQFF
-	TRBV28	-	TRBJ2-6	TGTGCCAGCAGAACCACAGGCGATCCCTCTGGGGCCAACGTCCTGACTTTC	CASRTTGDPSGANVLTF
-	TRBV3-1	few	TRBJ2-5	TGTGCCAGCAGCCAAGAAGCCCGGTCACGAGAGGAGACCCAGTACTTC	CASSQEARSREETQYF
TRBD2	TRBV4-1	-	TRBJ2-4	TGCGCCAGCAGCCAAGTTCGGGGGGGCAAAAACATTCAGTACTTC	CASSQVRGGKNIQYF
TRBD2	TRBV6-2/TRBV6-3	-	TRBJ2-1	TGTGCCAGCAGTTACGAGGCGGGACTAGCAGCCGTATGGCAGTTCTTC	CASSYEAGLAAVWQFF
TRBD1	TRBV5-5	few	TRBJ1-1	TGTGCCAGCAGCTTAACGGGACAGGGGGGAACTGAAGCTTTCTTT	CASSLTGQGGTEAFF
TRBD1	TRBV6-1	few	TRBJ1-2	TGTGCCAGCAGAACCGGGACAGCCCCATATGGCTACACCTTC	CASRTGTAPYGYTF
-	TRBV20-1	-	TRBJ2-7	TGCAGTGCGCGGACAGCTCTAGAGTCCTACGAGCAGTACTTC	CSARTALESYEQYF
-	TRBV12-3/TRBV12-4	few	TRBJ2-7	TGTGCCAGCCGCGGGCTGGGACGGGACGAGCAGTACTTC	CASRGLGRDEQYF
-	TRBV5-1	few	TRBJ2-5	TGCGCCAGCAGCCCGGGGCTAGTAGTTACCTCGGAGACCCAGTACTTC	CASSPGLVVTSETQYF
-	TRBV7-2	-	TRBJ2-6	TGTGCCAGCAGCTTACAGGGGAGGTCTGGGGCCAACGTCCTGACTTTC	CASSLQGRSGANVLTF
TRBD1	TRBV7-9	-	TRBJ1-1	TGTGCCAGCAGCTTACGGGACAGTAATGAAGCTTTCTTT	CASSLRDSNEAFF
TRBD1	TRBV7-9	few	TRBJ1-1	TGTGCCAGCAGCAAGAGACAGGGGGTCTTGAACACTGAAGCTTTCTTT	CASSKRQGVLNTEAFF
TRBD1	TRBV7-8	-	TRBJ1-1	TGTGCCAGCAGCTTGGGACAGGTGCGGAACACTGAAGCTTTCTTT	CASSLGQVRNTEAFF
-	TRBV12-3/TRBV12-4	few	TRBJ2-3	TGTGCCAGCAGTCTCAACCAGGGCGGGGTCGCCACAGATACGCAGTATTTT	CASSLNQGGVATDTQYF
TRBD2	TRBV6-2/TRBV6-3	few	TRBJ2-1	TGTGCCAGCAGTTGGACTAGCGGGGGGGCAAGTGAGCAGTTCTTC	CASSWTSGGASEQFF
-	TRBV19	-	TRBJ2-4	TGTGCCAGTAGTGCATCTCCCCTAAACATTCAGTACTTC	CASSASPLNIQYF
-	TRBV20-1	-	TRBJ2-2	TGCAGTGCTAGAGATGGGGGGCCCGGGGAGCTGTTTTTT	CSARDGGPGELFF
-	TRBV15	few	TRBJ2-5	TGTGCCACCAGCAGGGGGATCCAAGAGACCCAGTACTTC	CATSRGIQETQYF
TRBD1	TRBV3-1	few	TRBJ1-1	TGTGCCAGCAGCCAAGAATCGTCAGGTGGCGGAGGGGGCGACGCTTTCTTT	CASSQESSGGGGGDAFF
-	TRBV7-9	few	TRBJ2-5	TGTGCCAGCAGAAAATTACCGGGCACCCTTCAAGAGACCCAGTACTTC	CASRKLPGTLQETQYF
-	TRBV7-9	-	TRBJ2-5	TGTGCCAGCAGCTTAGGTTGGGAGGCACACCAGTACTTC	CASSLGWEAHQYF
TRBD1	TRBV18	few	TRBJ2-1	TGTGCCAGCTCGCCGACAGGGGATTATGAGCAGTTCTTC	CASSPTGDYEQFF
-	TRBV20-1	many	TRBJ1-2	TGCAGTGCCCAAGGAGGGTATGGCTACACCTTC	CSAQGGYGYTF
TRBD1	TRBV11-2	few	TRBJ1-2	TGTGCCAGCAGCCTACTCTGGACAGGCTATGGCTACACCTTC	CASSLLWTGYGYTF
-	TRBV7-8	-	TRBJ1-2	TGTGCCAGCAGCTTAACTCGACAGAACTATGGCTACACCTTC	CASSLTRQNYGYTF
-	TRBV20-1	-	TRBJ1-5	TGCAGTGCTAGAGGTTCTAACCGCAATCAGCCCCAGCATTTT	CSARGSNRNQPQHF
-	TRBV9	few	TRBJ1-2	TGTGCCAGCAGCGGACCTACAGGGCGCTACACCTTC	CASSGPTGRYTF
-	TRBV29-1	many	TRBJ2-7	TGCAGCGTTGAACGCGGTAGTTCCGGTTCGGAGCAGTACTTC	CSVERGSSGSEQYF
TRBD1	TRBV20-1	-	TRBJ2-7	TGCAGTGGGACAGGGAGCTCCTACGAGCAGTACTTC	CSGTGSSYEQYF
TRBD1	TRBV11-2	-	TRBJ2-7	TGTGCCAGCAGCTCGTTTCTGGGACAGGGTTCCCACGAGCAGTACTTC	CASSSFLGQGSHEQYF
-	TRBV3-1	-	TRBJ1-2	TGTGCCAGCAGCCACGGGACATTGACTGGCTACACCTTC	CASSHGTLTGYTF